The T cell receptor beta chain under discussion was sequenced for a study of shared clonotypes between healthy human individuals. The ends lost 0 bases at V and 5 bases at J; junction bases unmatched: 10. This CDR3 has 16 amino acids. Germline assignment: CDR1 GTSNPN and CDR2 SVGIG (reference sequence). The table came from immunoSEQ multiplex PCR; TCRdb's copy has only in-frame clones and leaves some out. The sample records about 480,000 clones, around 74% being singletons. The sequencing sample was made of PBMCs. This receptor was obtained from a woman between 40 and 55 years old in good health. Some clones in this sample may be carry-over from other donors' samples. This chain joins TRBV30 and TRBJ2-5, with 9 bases that match TRBD2. CDR3 nucleotide sequence: TGTGCCTGGAGTGTAAGAGGCGGGAGGGCCTCGGAGACCCAGTACTTC. It yields the protein CAWSVRGGRASETQYF.